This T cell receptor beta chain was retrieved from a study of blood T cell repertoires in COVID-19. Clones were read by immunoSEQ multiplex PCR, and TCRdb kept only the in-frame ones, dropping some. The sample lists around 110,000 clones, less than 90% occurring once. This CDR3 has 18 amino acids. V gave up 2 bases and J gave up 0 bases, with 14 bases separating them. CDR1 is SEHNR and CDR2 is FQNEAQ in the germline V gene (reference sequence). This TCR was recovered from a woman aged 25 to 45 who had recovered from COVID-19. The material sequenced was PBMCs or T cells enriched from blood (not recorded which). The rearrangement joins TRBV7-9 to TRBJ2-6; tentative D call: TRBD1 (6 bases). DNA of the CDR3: TGTGCCAGCAGCTTATTTCGACAGGAGTTCTCTGGGGCCAACGTCCTGACTTTC. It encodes CASSLFRQEFSGANVLTF.